This passage covers 2 T cell receptor beta chains from one sample sequenced in a study of cytomegalovirus exposure and HLA in healthy donors. Amplification used 60 Vbeta primers and 13 Jbeta primers. This table comes from immunoSEQ multiplex PCR, and its TCRdb copy is limited to in-frame clones, with some not included. In all, the sample yields 130,000 or so clones. Sequencing was done on a sample of PBMCs. These receptors came from a woman younger than 30 in good health and CMV-seronegative.

The chain is built from TRBV11-2 and TRBJ1-1, with D unclear. V was pared by 4 bases and J by 7 bases, with 13 bases between. Germline loops: CDR1 SGHAT, CDR2 FQNNGV. The CDR3 covers 13 residues. CDR3 sequence (DNA): TGTGCCAGCAGCTCCACCAGCCTAGGTGAAGCTTTCTTT. Its protein is CASSSTSLGEAFF.

The gene calls are TRBV5-1 and TRBJ2-7; TRBD2 matches at 8 bases. Unmatched junction bases numbered 10, after V lost 3 bases and J lost 5 bases. This CDR3 is built from 15 residues. Germline CDR1 reads SGHRS; CDR2 reads YFSETQ. The CDR3 DNA reads TGCGCCAGCAGCTCCCTAGCGGGTGGGGTCGACGAGCAGTACTTC. Its translation: CASSSLAGGVDEQYF.